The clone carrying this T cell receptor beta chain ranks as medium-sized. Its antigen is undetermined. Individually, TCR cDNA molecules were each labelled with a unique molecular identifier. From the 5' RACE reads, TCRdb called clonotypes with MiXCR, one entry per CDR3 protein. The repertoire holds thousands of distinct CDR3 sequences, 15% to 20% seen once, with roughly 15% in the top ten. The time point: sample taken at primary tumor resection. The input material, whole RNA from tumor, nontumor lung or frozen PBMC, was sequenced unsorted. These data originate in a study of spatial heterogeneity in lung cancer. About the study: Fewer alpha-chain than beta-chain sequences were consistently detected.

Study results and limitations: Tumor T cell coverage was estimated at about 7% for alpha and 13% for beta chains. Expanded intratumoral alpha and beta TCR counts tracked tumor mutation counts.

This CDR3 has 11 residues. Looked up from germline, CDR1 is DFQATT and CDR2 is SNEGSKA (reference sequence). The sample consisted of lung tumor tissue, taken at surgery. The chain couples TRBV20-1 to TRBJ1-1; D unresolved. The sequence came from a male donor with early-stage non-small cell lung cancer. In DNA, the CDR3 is TGCAGCGCTGAGAAGAACACTGAAGCTTTCTTT. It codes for CSAEKNTEAFF.